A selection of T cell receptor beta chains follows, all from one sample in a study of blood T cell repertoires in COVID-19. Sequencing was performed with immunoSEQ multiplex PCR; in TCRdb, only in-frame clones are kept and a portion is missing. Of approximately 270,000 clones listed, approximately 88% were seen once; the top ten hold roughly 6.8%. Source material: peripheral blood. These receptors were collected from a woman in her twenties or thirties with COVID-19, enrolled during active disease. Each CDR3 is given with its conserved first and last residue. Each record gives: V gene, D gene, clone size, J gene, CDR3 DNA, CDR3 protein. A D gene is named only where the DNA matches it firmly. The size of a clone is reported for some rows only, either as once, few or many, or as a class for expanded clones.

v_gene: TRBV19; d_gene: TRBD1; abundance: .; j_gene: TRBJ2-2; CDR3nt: TGTGCCAGTAGCCAACAGGGGCCGAACACCGGGGAGCTGTTTTTT; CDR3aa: CASSQQGPNTGELFF
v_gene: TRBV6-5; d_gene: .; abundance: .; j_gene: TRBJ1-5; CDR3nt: TGTGCCAGCAGTTCCTACGGACACTTAAATCAGCCCCAGCATTTT; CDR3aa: CASSSYGHLNQPQHF
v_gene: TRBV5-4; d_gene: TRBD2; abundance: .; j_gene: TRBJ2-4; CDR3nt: TGTGCCAGCAGAGGGGGGACTAGGCTTGCCAAAAACATTCAGTACTTC; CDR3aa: CASRGGTRLAKNIQYF
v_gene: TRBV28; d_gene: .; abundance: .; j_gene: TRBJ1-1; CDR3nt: TGTGCCAGCATTGATGGGACAACGAACACTGAAGCTTTCTTT; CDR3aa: CASIDGTTNTEAFF
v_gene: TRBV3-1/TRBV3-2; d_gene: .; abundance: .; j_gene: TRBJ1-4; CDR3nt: TGTGCCAGCAGCCAAGATTATGCAACTAATGAAAAACTGTTTTTT; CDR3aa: CASSQDYATNEKLFF
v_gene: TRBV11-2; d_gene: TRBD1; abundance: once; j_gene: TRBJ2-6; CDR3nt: TGTGCCAGCAGCTACCGGGACAGGGGGCGTTCTGGGGCCAACGTCCTGACTTTC; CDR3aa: CASSYRDRGRSGANVLTF
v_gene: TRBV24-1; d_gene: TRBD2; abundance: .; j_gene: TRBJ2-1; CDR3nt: TGTGCCACCAGTGATTTAGTTAGCGGGGGTTACAATGAGCAGTTCTTC; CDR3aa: CATSDLVSGGYNEQFF
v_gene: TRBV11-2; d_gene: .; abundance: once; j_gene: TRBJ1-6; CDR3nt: TGTGCCACCCGGGGGGCATCGGATTCACCCCTCCACTTT; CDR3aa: CATRGASDSPLHF
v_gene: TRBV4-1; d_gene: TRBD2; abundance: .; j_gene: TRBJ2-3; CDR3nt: TGCGCCAGCAGCCAGCCAGCGGGAGGTAGCACAGATACGCAGTATTTT; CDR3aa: CASSQPAGGSTDTQYF
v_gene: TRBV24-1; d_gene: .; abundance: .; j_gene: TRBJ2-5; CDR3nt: TGTGCCACCAGTGATTTCGCGCGAGGAGAGACCCAGTACTTC; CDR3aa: CATSDFARGETQYF
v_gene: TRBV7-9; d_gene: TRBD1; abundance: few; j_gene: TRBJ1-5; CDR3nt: TGTGCCAGCAGCTCGACAGGGAACAATCAGCCCCAGCATTTT; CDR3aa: CASSSTGNNQPQHF
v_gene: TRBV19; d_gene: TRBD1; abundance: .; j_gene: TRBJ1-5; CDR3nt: TGTGCCAGTAGTATCGACAGGGGTCATAGCAATCAGCCCCAGCATTTT; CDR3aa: CASSIDRGHSNQPQHF
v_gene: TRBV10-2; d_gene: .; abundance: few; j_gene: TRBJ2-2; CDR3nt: TGCGCCAGCATCGCGAGAGGGCGAAACACCGGGGAGCTGTTTTTT; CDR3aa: CASIARGRNTGELFF
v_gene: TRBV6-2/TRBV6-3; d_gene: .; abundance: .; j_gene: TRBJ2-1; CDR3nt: TGTGCCAGCAGTTACTCGAATCCGAGCGTTGAGCAGTTCTTC; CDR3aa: CASSYSNPSVEQFF
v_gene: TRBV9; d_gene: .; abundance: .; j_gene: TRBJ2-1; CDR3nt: TGTGCCAGCAGCGGAGACAATGAGCAGTTCTTC; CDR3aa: CASSGDNEQFF
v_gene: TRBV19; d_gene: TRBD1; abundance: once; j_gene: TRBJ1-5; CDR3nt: TGTGCCAGTAGTATACCCGTCTCTAAGACAGGGAAGAATCAGCCCCAGCATTTT; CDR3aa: CASSIPVSKTGKNQPQHF
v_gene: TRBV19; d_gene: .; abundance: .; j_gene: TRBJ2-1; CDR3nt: TGTGCCAGTAGTTGGCGGGGAGCGGGCTACAATGAGCAGTTCTTC; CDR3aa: CASSWRGAGYNEQFF
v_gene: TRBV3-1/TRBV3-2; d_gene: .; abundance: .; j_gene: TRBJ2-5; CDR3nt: TGTGCCAGCAGCCGGGAGGAGACCCAGTACTTC; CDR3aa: CASSREETQYF
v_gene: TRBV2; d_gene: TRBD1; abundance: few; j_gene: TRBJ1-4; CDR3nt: TGTGCCAGCAACAGGGGACTTAATGAAAAACTGTTTTTT; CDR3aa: CASNRGLNEKLFF
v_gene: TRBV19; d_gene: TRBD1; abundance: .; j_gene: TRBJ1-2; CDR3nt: TGTGCCAGTACCCCACAGGGGGCGAACTATGGCTACACCTTC; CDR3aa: CASTPQGANYGYTF
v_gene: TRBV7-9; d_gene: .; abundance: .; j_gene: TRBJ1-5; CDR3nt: TGTGCCAGCAGCCTCGACAGTGGCAGCCAGCCCCAGCATTTT; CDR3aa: CASSLDSGSQPQHF
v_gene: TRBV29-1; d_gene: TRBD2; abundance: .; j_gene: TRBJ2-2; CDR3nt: TGCAGCGTTGAAGCGGCTCCGGGGGGCACCGGGGAGCTGTTTTTT; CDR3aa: CSVEAAPGGTGELFF
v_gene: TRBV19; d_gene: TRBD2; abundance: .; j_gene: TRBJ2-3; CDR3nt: TGTGCCAGTAGTATTACTAGCGACACAGATACGCAGTATTTT; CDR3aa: CASSITSDTDTQYF
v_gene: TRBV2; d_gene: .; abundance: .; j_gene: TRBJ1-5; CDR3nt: TGTGCCAGCACTCCCGCGGGGGTGAGCAATCAGCCCCAGCATTTT; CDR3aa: CASTPAGVSNQPQHF
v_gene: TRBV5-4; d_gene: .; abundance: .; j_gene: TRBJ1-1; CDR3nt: TGTGCCAGCAGCAACTTAAACACTGAAGCTTTCTTT; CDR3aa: CASSNLNTEAFF
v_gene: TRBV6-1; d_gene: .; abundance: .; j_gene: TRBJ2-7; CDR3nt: TGTGCCAGCAGTGAGACAGTCTCCTACGAGCAGTACTTC; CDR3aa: CASSETVSYEQYF
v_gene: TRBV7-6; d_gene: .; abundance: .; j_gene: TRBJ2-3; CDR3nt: TGTGCCAGCAGCTTAGGTTTACTTCCCGGGGATACGCAGTATTTT; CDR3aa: CASSLGLLPGDTQYF